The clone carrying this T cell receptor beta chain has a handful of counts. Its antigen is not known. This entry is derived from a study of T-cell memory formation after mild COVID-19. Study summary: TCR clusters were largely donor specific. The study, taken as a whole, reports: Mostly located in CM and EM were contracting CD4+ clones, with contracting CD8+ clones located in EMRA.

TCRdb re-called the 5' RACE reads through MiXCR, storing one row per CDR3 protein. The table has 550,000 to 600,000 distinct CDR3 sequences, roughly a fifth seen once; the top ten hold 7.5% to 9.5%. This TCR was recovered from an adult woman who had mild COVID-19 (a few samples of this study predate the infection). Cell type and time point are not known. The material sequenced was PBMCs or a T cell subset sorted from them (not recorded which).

CDR3 protein: CSVAPTSGETQYF. Written as DNA, the CDR3 is TGCAGCGTTGCCCCGACTAGCGGGGAGACCCAGTACTTC. The chain combines TRBV29-1 with TRBJ2-5; 10 bases are a match to TRBD2. J was trimmed by 5 bases and V by 4 bases; bases with no gene match: 4. This CDR3 has 13 residues. Germline V CDR1 and CDR2: SQVTM, ANQGSEA.